The rows below give T cell receptor beta chains drawn from one sample of a study of shared clonotypes between healthy human individuals. TCRdb's copy holds only in-frame clones and misses some; the assay was immunoSEQ multiplex PCR. The table records over a million clones, around 97% of them present only once. Sequenced input: naive CD4+ T cells sorted from blood. The receptors stem from a man younger than 40 in good health. Each CDR3 is given without its conserved first and last residue. Each record gives: V gene, J gene, CDR3 length, CDR3 protein.

TRBV29-1	TRBJ1-3	13	SAGTAQPGGNTIY
TRBV28	TRBJ1-3	11	ASSPPYGNTIY
TRBV19	TRBJ1-1	11	AVWRGSGTEAF
TRBV5-3	TRBJ2-7	17	ARSSHPISASGSSYEQY
TRBV28	TRBJ2-7	16	ASSPWTSGRAARDEQY
TRBV28	TRBJ2-3	10	ASSLRLDTQY
TRBV25-1	TRBJ1-5	11	ASRLDKNQPQH
TRBV5-1	TRBJ2-7	12	ASSNSMGNYEQY
TRBV11-2	TRBJ2-7	13	ASSSVGTRNYEQY
TRBV10-3	TRBJ1-5	12	AISEGGWGQPQH
TRBV6-6	TRBJ2-7	11	ASSYRQNYEQY
TRBV10-3	TRBJ2-6	17	AISELGTPINSGANVLT
TRBV5-4	TRBJ2-3	14	ASSTGTSGKVDTQY
TRBV15	TRBJ1-5	15	ATSRGAGRGSNQPQH
TRBV7-9	TRBJ2-1	12	ASSLETPYNEQF
TRBV2	TRBJ1-2	8	ASSGWGYT
TRBV25-1	TRBJ2-1	15	ASSQLKFSGVYNEQF
TRBV6-1	TRBJ2-2	14	ASSEAWQKNTGELF